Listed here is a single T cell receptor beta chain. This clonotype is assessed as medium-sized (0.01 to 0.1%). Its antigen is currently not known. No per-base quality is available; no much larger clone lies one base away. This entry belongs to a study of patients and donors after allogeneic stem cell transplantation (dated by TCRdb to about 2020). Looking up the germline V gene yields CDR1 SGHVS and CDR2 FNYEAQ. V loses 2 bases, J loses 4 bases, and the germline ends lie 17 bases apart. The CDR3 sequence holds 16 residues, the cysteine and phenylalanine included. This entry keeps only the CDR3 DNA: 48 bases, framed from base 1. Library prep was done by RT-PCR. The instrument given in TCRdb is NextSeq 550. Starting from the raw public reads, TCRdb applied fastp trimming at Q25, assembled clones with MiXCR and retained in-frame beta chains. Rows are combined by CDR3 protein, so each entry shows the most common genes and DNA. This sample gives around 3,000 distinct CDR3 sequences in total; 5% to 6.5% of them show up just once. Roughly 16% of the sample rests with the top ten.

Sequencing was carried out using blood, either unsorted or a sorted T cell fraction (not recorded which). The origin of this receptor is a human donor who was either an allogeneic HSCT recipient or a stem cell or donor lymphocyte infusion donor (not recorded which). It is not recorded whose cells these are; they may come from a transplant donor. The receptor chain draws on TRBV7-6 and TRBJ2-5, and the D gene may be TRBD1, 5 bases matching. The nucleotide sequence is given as TGTGCCAGCAGCTTACAGGGCGGAACCAACGTAGAGACCCAGTACTTC. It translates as CASSLQGGTNVETQYF.